The 20 T cell receptor beta chains in this list originate from one sample, sequenced in a study of patients and donors after allogeneic stem cell transplantation. TCRdb used MiXCR to reprocess the RT-PCR reads, holding one entry per CDR3 protein. This repertoire shows more than 850,000 distinct CDR3 sequences, roughly 18% found once; its top ten account for 5% to 7.5%. The sequencing sample was made of blood, either unsorted or a sorted T cell fraction (not recorded which). The receptors were gathered from a human donor who was either an allogeneic HSCT recipient or a stem cell or donor lymphocyte infusion donor (not recorded which). It is not recorded whose cells these are; they may come from a transplant donor.

The chain uses TRBV7-9 and TRBJ1-3, with D unclear. V dropped 5 bases and J dropped 6 bases, with 20 bases sitting between them. The CDR3 covers 16 residues. Germline CDR1 and CDR2: SEHNR and FQNEAQ (reference sequence). CDR3 in DNA: TGTGCCAGCAGCCAACGGTGGGAAGGAGCCAAAAACACCATATATTTT. This encodes CASSQRWEGAKNTIYF.

This clonotype has ten or more counts. This sequence joins TRBV9 and TRBJ2-1; 14 bases align to TRBD2. Germline V gene lookup returns CDR1 SGDLS and CDR2 YYNGEE. Trimming cost V 0 bases and J 7 bases; bases outside gene matches: 3. This CDR3 comprises 16 residues. The chain's CDR3 is CASSVVGTSGRNEQFF. Here the CDR3 DNA reads TGTGCCAGCAGCGTAGTTGGGACTAGCGGGAGAAATGAGCAGTTCTTC.

In this sample, this clonotype turned up many times. This rearrangement joins TRBV27 to TRBJ2-2; 7 positions match TRBD2. CDR1 and CDR2 (germline): MNHEY, SMNVEV (reference sequence). With V trimmed by 9 bases and J by 6 bases, 10 bases remained unmatched. The CDR3 has 14 residues. The CDR3 region has the DNA TGTGCCAGTACTTGGGGGAGGGCGGCCGGGGAGCTGTTTTTT. Translated: CASTWGRAAGELFF.

The chain recombines TRBV14 with TRBJ2-3; no clear D gene. The CDR3 extends over 14 amino acids. V lost 0 bases, J lost 6 bases, and 10 bases lay in between. From germline, CDR1 is SGHDN and CDR2 FVKESK. The CDR3 DNA is TGTGCCAGCAGCCAAGAAGGTTATGGGGATACGCAGTATTTT. Protein product: CASSQEGYGDTQYF.

The chain recombines TRBV5-8 with TRBJ1-3; D gene unclear. The CDR3 is 12 residues long. Between the trimmed V and J ends, which lost 5 bases and 5 bases, there was a span of 8 bases. Per the germline V gene, CDR1 is SGHTS and CDR2 is YDEGEE. The CDR3 loop is CASSLNRNTIYF. The CDR3 coding sequence is TGTGCCAGCAGTCTTAACAGAAACACCATATATTTT.

This chain links TRBV11-2 with TRBJ2-5; D is unresolved. The germline CDR1 and CDR2 sequences are SGHAT and FQNNGV. V dropped 2 bases and J dropped 4 bases, with 11 bases sitting between them. CDR3 length equals 14 residues. CDR3 DNA sequence: TGTGCCAGCAGCTTACGGAGCTCCGGAGAGACCCAGTACTTC. Amino acids: CASSLRSSGETQYF.

This clonotype was seen more than once but under ten times. The gene calls are TRBV12-3 or TRBV12-4 and TRBJ1-1; D gene uncertain. Trimming took off 4 bases at V and 0 bases at J, with 15 bases between the two ends. The CDR3 extends over 16 amino acids. The CDR3 loop is CASSSPRAIMNTEAFF. The CDR3 DNA sequence: TGTGCCAGCAGTTCTCCGCGAGCGATCATGAACACTGAAGCTTTCTTT.

This clonotype has only a few counts. V is TRBV7-3 and J is TRBJ2-3; 8 bases match TRBD2. CDR1 is SGHTA and CDR2 is FQGTGA in the germline V gene. This CDR3 is built from 16 residues. V gave up 5 bases and J gave up 4 bases; unmatched junction bases: 11. The CDR3 region is CASSLIAGKDADTQYF. CDR3 coding DNA: TGTGCCAGCAGCCTTATAGCGGGAAAGGATGCAGATACGCAGTATTTT.

The gene calls are TRBV5-1 and TRBJ2-2, with TRBD2 identical over 9 bases. Germline V gene data show CDR1 as SGHRS and CDR2 as YFSETQ. The CDR3 is 16 residues long. The V segment lost 0 bases and the J segment 9 bases; nucleotides outside the gene matches: 9. CDR3 bases: TGCGCCAGCAGCTTGGATGGTAGCGGGGGAATGAGGGAGCTGTTTTTT. This sequence encodes CASSLDGSGGMRELFF. The variable domain in full, completed from reference TRBV5-1 and TRBJ2-2, reads KAGVTQTPRYLIKTRGQQVTLSCSPISGHRSVSWYQQTPGQGLQFLFEYFSETQRNKGNFPGRFSGRQFSNSRSEMNVSTLELGDSALYLCASSLDGSGGMRELFFGEGSRLTVL.

The CDR3 protein is CASSLGDGGLYYGYTF. The DNA of the CDR3 is TGTGCCAGCAGTTTGGGAGATGGAGGACTTTACTATGGCTACACCTTC. This rearrangement joins TRBV12-3 or TRBV12-4 to TRBJ1-2; D call uncertain. The CDR3 has 16 residues. Trimming removed 3 bases at V and 3 bases at J, with 17 bases between.

This chain joins TRBV14 and TRBJ2-3; D call uncertain. V lost 0 bases and J lost 2, with 15 bases in between. Germline values: CDR1 SGHDN, CDR2 FVKESK. This CDR3 comprises 17 residues. CDR3 bases: TGTGCCAGCAGCCAAGATGAAGACCCCTACTTCACAGATACGCAGTATTTT. The encoded protein is CASSQDEDPYFTDTQYF.

The chain recombines TRBV2 with TRBJ2-5; perhaps TRBD2 as D (6 bases). V lost 5 bases, J lost 1 base, and 17 bases lay in between. This CDR3 has 16 amino acids. Per germline, CDR1 SNHLY and CDR2 FYNNEI. The CDR3 region is CASSPPSEPLQETQYF. The CDR3 coding sequence is TGTGCCAGCAGTCCCCCTAGCGAGCCTCTCCAAGAGACCCAGTACTTC.

The chain combines TRBV14 with TRBJ2-5, with TRBD2 matching over 12 bases. Looked up from germline, CDR1 is SGHDN and CDR2 is FVKESK. V gave up 4 bases and J gave up 5 bases; unmatched junction bases: 8. This CDR3 region has 16 residues. The CDR3 region is CASSLRLAGEEETQYF. In nucleotides, the CDR3 is TGTGCCAGCAGCCTCCGACTAGCGGGAGAGGAGGAGACCCAGTACTTC. The whole variable domain, remainder taken from reference TRBV14 and TRBJ2-5, is EAGVTQFPSHSVIEKGQTVTLRCDPISGHDNLYWYRRVMGKEIKFLLHFVKESKQDESGMPNNRFLAERTGGTYSTLKVQPAELEDSGVYFCASSLRLAGEEETQYFGPGTRLLVL.

This clonotype came up a few times. This chain connects TRBV5-1 to TRBJ2-3, with D possibly being TRBD1 (6 bases). V shed 4 bases and J shed 3 bases, with 15 bases lying between them. The CDR3 extends over 15 amino acids. Germline lookup yields CDR1 SGHRS and CDR2 YFSETQ. CDR3 nucleotides: TGCGCCAGCAGCACCCGACAGGACAAAACAGATACGCAGTATTTT. Translated: CASSTRQDKTDTQYF.

The chain has TRBV6-5 and TRBJ1-2; D is ambiguous. V was shortened by 2 bases and J by 5 bases, with 9 bases between the two germline ends. CDR1 is MNHEY, CDR2 SVGAGI, per germline. CDR3 size: 13 residues. Here the CDR3 reads CASSYNIGYGYTF. The CDR3 region has the DNA TGTGCCAGCAGTTACAACATAGGGTATGGCTACACCTTC.

This clonotype was seen a few times. The chain uses TRBV7-2 and TRBJ1-4, with a weak D call TRBD1 (5 bases). This CDR3 has 12 amino acids. Germline values: CDR1 SGHTA, CDR2 FQGNSA. Trimming took off 0 bases at V and 13 bases at J, with 9 bases between the two ends. CDR3 sequence (DNA): TGTGCCAGCAGCTTAGCAATAGGGACACTGTTTTTT. It translates to CASSLAIGTLFF.

This clonotype came up a few times. One end of the junction varies from germline; a read error may be responsible. J is TRBJ1-2 and V is TRBV5-1; D is possibly TRBD1 (5 bases). The CDR3 is 13 amino acids. Germline V gene data show CDR1 as SGHRS and CDR2 as YFSETQ. The CDR3, as DNA: TGTGCCAGCAGCTTGGATGGGGGACGCGGCTACACCTTC. Translating it yields CASSLDGGRGYTF.

There are a few counts of this clonotype. The chain is built from TRBV7-2 and TRBJ2-3, with 11 nucleotides matching TRBD2. The junction had 7 bases not matched to a gene; V was cut back by 1 base and J by 7 bases. This CDR3 is 16 amino acids long. Germline lookup yields CDR1 SGHTA and CDR2 FQGNSA. CDR3 region: CASSLESGTSGYTQYF. CDR3 DNA sequence: TGTGCCAGCAGCTTAGAATCCGGGACTAGCGGATATACGCAGTATTTT.

The chain links TRBV7-8 to TRBJ1-2; D is unclear. V was clipped by 5 bases and J by 4 bases, with 14 bases between them. In germline, CDR1 is SGHVS, CDR2 FQNEAQ. CDR3 length equals 14 residues. CDR3 DNA sequence: TGTGCCAGCAGCCCGCCGGGCATAGTCTATGGCTACACCTTC. It translates to CASSPPGIVYGYTF. Full variable domain (rest looked up from reference TRBV7-8 and TRBJ1-2): GAGVSQSPRYKVAKRGQDVALRCDPISGHVSLFWYQQALGQGPEFLTYFQNEAQLDKSGLPSDRFFAERPEGSVSTLKIQRTQQEDSAVYLCASSPPGIVYGYTFGSGTRLTVV.

There are many counts of this clonotype. The chain employs TRBV29-1 and TRBJ2-1; 7 nucleotides agree with TRBD2. Trimming at V came to 2 bases and at J to 2 bases, leaving 3 bases not matched to a gene. The CDR3 length is 14 residues. Germline V lookup: CDR1 SQVTM, CDR2 ANQGSEA. CDR3 in DNA: TGCAGCGTTGAAAGGAGCGGGGCCTACAATGAGCAGTTCTTC. Protein sequence: CSVERSGAYNEQFF.